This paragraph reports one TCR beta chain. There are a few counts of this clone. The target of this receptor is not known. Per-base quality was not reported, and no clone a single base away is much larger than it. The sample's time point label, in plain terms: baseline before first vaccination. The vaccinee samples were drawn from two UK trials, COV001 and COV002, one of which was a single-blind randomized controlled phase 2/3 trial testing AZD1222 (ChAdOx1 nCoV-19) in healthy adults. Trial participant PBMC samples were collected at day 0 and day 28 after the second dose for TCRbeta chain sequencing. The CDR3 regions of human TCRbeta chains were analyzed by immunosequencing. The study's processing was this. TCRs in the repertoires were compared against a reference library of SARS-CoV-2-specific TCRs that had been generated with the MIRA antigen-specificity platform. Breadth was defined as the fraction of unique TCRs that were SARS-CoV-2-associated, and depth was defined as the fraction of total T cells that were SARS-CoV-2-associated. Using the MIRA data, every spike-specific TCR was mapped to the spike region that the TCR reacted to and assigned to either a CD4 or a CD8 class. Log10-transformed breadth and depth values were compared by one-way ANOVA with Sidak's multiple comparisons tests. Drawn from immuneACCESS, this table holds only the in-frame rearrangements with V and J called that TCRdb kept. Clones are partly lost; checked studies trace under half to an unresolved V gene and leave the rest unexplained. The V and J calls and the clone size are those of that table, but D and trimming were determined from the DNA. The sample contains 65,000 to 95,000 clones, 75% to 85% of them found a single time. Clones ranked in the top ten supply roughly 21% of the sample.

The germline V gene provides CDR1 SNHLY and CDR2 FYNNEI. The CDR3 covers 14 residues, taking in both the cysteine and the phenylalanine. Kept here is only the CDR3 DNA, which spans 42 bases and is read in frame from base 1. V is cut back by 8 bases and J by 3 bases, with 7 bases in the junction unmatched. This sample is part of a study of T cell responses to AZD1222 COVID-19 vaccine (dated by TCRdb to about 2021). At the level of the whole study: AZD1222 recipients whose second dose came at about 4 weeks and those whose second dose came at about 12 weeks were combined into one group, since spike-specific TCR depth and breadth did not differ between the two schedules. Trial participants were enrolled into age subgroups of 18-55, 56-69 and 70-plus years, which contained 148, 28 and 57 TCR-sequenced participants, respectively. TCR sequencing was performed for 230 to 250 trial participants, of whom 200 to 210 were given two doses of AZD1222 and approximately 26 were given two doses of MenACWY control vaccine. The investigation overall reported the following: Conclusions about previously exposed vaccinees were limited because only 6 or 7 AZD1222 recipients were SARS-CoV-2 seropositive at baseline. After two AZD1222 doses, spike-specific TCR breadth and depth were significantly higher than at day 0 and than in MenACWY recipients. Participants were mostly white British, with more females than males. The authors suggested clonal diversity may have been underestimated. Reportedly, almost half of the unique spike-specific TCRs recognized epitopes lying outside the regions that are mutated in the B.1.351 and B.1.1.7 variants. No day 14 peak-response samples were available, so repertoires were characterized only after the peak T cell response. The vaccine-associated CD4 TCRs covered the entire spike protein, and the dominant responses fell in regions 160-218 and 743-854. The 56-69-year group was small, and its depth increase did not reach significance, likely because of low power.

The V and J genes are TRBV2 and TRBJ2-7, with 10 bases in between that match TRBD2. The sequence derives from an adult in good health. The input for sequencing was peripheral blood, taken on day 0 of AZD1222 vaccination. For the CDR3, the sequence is CASGSSGGSYEQYF. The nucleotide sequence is TGTGCCAGCGGGTCTAGCGGGGGAAGCTACGAGCAGTACTTC. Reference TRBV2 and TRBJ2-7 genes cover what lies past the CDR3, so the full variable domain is EPEVTQTPSHQVTQMGQEVILRCVPISNHLYFYWYRQILGQKVEFLVSFYNNEISEKSEIFDDQFSVERPDGSNFTLKIRSTKLEDSAMYFCASGSSGGSYEQYFGPGTRLTVT.